This T cell receptor beta chain was found in a study of cytomegalovirus exposure and HLA in healthy donors. Regarding the study as a whole: Association of a missense DCLRE1C variant with TCR beta V- and J-gene trimming was reported in a later analysis. The Asian-associated ancestry cluster reportedly had fewer N-insertions than the approximately 670-donor mean in a later analysis.

The PCR ran on 60 Vbeta and 13 Jbeta primers. The table came from immunoSEQ multiplex PCR; TCRdb's copy has only in-frame clones and leaves some out. The data show fewer than 200,000 clones, with approximately 70% seen just once and around 1.9% held by the top ten. Comments on this clone: The antigen is not known.

V lost 4 bases and J lost 6, with 18 bases in between. Germline-derived CDR1 and CDR2 are MNHNY and SVGAGI (reference sequence). This CDR3 is built from 16 residues. The sequencing input was PBMCs. The sequence derives from a woman in her 30s in good health and CMV-seronegative. The chain recombines TRBV6-6 with TRBJ1-4, with no clear D. The CDR3 is CASSSGYSHLDEKLFF. As DNA, the CDR3 is TGTGCCAGCAGTTCCGGATACAGTCACCTTGATGAAAAACTGTTTTTT.